The clone carrying this TCR beta chain was seen a few times. Its target is unknown. Making use of molecular barcodes, quantitative 5'-RACE generated TCR beta libraries. TCRdb analysed the 5' RACE reads with MiXCR anew, one entry per CDR3 protein. The table lists around 770,000 distinct CDR3 sequences, about 11% of them singletons. The junction had 7 bases not matched to a gene; V was cut back by 3 bases and J by 0 bases. The CDR3 consists of 15 residues. Germline loops: CDR1 DFQATT, CDR2 SNEGSKA (reference sequence). This specimen belongs to a study of CD8 T cells in ankylosing spondylitis. Study outcomes and limitations: In the blood and synovial fluid of reactive arthritis, some motif variants had been previously reported. Disease-associated clonotypes exhibited CD8+ identity and were relatively infrequent in peripheral blood. Significant enrichment of disease-linked clones was reportedly seen in matched ankylosing spondylitis synovial fluid. Eight highly homologous variants formed a TCR beta motif that appeared characteristic of ankylosing spondylitis blood.

This TCR was sampled from a male donor with ankylosing spondylitis. The chain combines TRBV20-1 with TRBJ2-5, with TRBD1 matching over 7 bases. The specimen sequenced was blood, either unsorted or a sorted T cell fraction (not recorded which). CDR3 DNA: TGCAGTGCTAGGTTGAGGGGGCTCTACCAAGAGACCCAGTACTTC. Translation gives CSARLRGLYQETQYF.